The sample holds many counts of the clone carrying this T cell receptor (beta chain). What it recognizes is unknown. It was uncontrolled infection, other autoimmune disease, pregnancy or lactation that excluded patients. The data are from a study of T cells in Graves' hyperthyroidism and ophthalmopathy. RNA transcripts gave rise to amplified TCR beta CDR3 regions. During a first-round RT-PCR of the TCR CDR3, the HTBI primer set was used. TCRdb re-analysed the multiplex PCR reads in MiXCR, keeping a single row per CDR3 protein. Of 280,000 or so distinct CDR3 sequences listed, 13% to 15% are singletons. Findings of the study overall: Most clonotypes expanded in the thyroid (above 0.001) were also present in blood.

The length of the CDR3 is 12 residues. Trimming took 6 bases from V and 2 from J, leaving 7 bases between them. Germline loops: CDR1 KGHDR, CDR2 SFDVKD. Sequenced sample: blood. V is TRBV24-1 and J is TRBJ2-7; D gene uncertain. This TCR derives from a woman aged 50 to 60 with Graves' hyperthyroidism that later progressed to Graves' ophthalmopathy. The CDR3 loop is CATSRGPYEQYF. The CDR3 DNA is TGTGCCACCAGTAGAGGCCCCTACGAGCAGTACTTC.